One T cell receptor (beta chain) is described in this entry. This clone came up once. Its recognized antigen is unknown. No quality values exist for individual bases; no much larger clone is one base distant. The cohort was made up of approximately 670 healthy bone marrow donors. Cohort members were all nominally healthy when sampled, although unrecorded immune exposures were likely present. The donor tested CMV seronegative, placing the donor among the 300 to 450 seronegative members of the cohort. A peripheral blood sample was provided by each donor, and peripheral blood mononuclear cells were used for TCR beta sequencing. Genomic DNA extraction from the blood cell samples was performed with the Qiagen DNeasy Blood Extraction Kit. The library was prepared using the immunoSEQ multiplex PCR assay. A mixture of 60 forward primers for TCR Vbeta segments and 13 reverse primers for TCR Jbeta segments was used in the multiplex PCR. The CDR3 region of rearranged TCR beta genes was amplified from genomic DNA with a multiplex PCR assay. Amplified TCR beta libraries were sequenced as 87-base-pair reads on the Illumina HiSeq System. Regarding the original processing steps: Across the 500 to 850 repertoires, a later analysis counted tens of millions of unique TCR beta chains, 9 million to 14 million of which were shared by at least two donors. Raw reads were error-corrected and collapsed into unique sequences by a nearest-neighbor algorithm in which closely related sequences were merged to remove PCR and sequencing errors. CDR3 sequences were aligned to IMGT reference sequences to assign V, D and J gene segments. For a sequence to be retained, a match of at least six nucleotides was required to both a V gene segment and a J gene segment. A rearrangement was called productive if the CDR3 had no stop codons and remained in frame with V and J, and every other rearrangement was called non-productive. Following IMGT convention, CDR3 was defined as the stretch from the second conserved V-encoded cysteine up to the conserved J-encoded phenylalanine. In an earlier analysis of around 640 of the donors, sequences lacking an unambiguous match to a single V gene segment were excluded. An earlier analysis of several hundred of the donors called V segments functional above 56.7% productive rearrangements and segregating when the between-donor standard deviation exceeded 5%. A statistical classification framework was built for diagnosing cytomegalovirus status from the catalog of TCR beta chain sequences. In a later analysis, TCR nucleotide sequences were compared against IMGT/GENE-DB human TR gene sequences so that V and J genes could be assigned. In a later analysis, CDR3 sequences and most-parsimonious VDJ recombination scenarios were assigned using the TCRdist pipeline. In a later analysis, each TCR beta chain was defined by its CDR3 amino acid sequence together with its V-gene family, and reads without a unique V-gene family were excluded. As a way to deal with suspected cross-contamination and a sequencing artifact, a later analysis dropped over 550 nucleotide sequences that were highly shared and had low generation probability. For each public chain, a later analysis derived a clonal expansion index from normalized ranks of inferred template counts within each repertoire. Generation probabilities in a later analysis came from a VDJ recombination model fitted to out-of-frame rearrangements, and those results were checked against IGoR. Hypergeometric tests were used in a later analysis to score TCR-TCR, TCR-HLA and TCR-CMV co-occurrence, with a repertoire-size bias correction applied to the TCR pairs. In a later analysis, false discovery rates were estimated by permuting HLA or CMV assignments 20 times. In a later analysis, co-occurring TCRs were grouped using DBSCAN, with TCRdist sequence similarity added in when clustering inside HLA-allele-positive subsets. Repertoires with fewer than 30,000 or more than 120,000 public chains, plus five repertoires with anomalous nucleotide sharing, were excluded from co-occurrence clustering. The clones in this table, taken by TCRdb from immuneACCESS, are in-frame only. Not every clone is retained; where verified, under half of the shortfall comes from an unresolved V gene, and the cause of the rest is unknown. Clone size and V and J calls were adopted from that table, with D and trimming inferred from the DNA. The sample profile shows some 110,000 clones; about three quarters of them were found once. The top ten clonotypes cover roughly 0.76% of the sample.

From its cysteine to its phenylalanine, the CDR3 spans 16 amino acids. The retained sequence is limited to the CDR3, 48 bases, with the frame set at the first base. From a lookup of the germline V gene, CDR1 and CDR2 are MGHDK and SYGVNS. V trim: 10 bases; J trim: 0 bases; unmatched bases: 14. This sample is part of a study of cytomegalovirus exposure and HLA in healthy donors (dated by TCRdb to 2016 to 2017). Study-wide context: An earlier analysis of approximately 600 of the donors reported 250 to 300 Gb of sequence data and roughly 110 million unique TCR beta sequences from around 200 million T cells. About 280 gigabases of sequencing data and around 87 million unique TCR sequences were included in an early release covering several hundred HLA-typed donors. Of the approximately 400 genotyped donors, 81% fell in the genetic ancestry cluster associated with self-reported Caucasian donors. The study was designed to test whether signatures of past pathogen exposure could be identified by cataloging public T cell receptors. The T cell repertoires of several hundred subjects were profiled by immunosequencing and related to cytomegalovirus serostatus. In addition to the first cohort of several hundred subjects, a separate validation cohort of approximately 130 different subjects was used. The study combined high-throughput TCR immunosequencing, statistical association of individual TCRs with disease status, and machine learning to predict cytomegalovirus infection status. A later analysis re-analyzed previously published TCR beta repertoires from roughly 690 donors and added high-resolution HLA genotyping to study TCR occurrence patterns. Rather than using new phenotypic data, the later analysis identified candidate immune exposures from TCR beta sequences and from how often those sequences occurred across donors. An earlier analysis of 500 to 650 of the donors applied high-throughput TCR beta sequencing to assess whether each TCR beta V gene segment acted as functional or pseudogenic. Alongside the repertoire data, information on donor age, sex, ethnicity and CMV serostatus was compiled. Genome-wide SNP genotypes for about 60% of the roughly 670 donors were used in a later genetic analysis, which treated that subset as a discovery cohort. All discovery cohort repertoires had been generated using a single sequencing platform. HLA typing included class I and class II loci at four-digit resolution. The number of typed donors differed by locus: roughly 620-640 for A, B, C, DRB1 and DQB1; 500 to 550 for DQA1; approximately 610 for DPA1; and roughly 450 for DPB1. About 5 DR-DQ haplotypes were handled as single units for association and clustering, since linkage in the cohort was strong. On average, around 240,000 unique TCR beta nucleotide sequences were sequenced per donor among 398 genotyped donors of the cohort, with about 19% of those sequences being non-productive.

Here is what the overall study found, with its caveats: Sequencing depth was assumed to be roughly uniform across donors in the presence/absence analyses, though that assumption may not hold. CMV serostatus was the only immune exposure information available for the cohort. A group of highly shared sequence variants was considered likely to be a technical artifact of the sequencing pipeline. In a later analysis, HLA-associated TCR beta chains were found to be more clonally expanded and to have lower generation probabilities than equally common non-associated chains. About 17 rarely observed V segments, including chromosome 9 orphons, were excluded from the earlier analysis of about 500 of the donors because counts were too low. A few of the identified cytomegalovirus-associated TCR beta chains were confirmed in vitro to be specific for cytomegalovirus antigens. Correlated functional status among segregating V segments might reflect linkage disequilibrium, but an unknown experimental factor could not be ruled out. In this cohort, only TCR beta chains were sequenced, and detectable features were limited by the absence of alpha or paired-chain data. At a false discovery rate of 0.05, a later analysis linked 16,000 or so TCR beta sequences to specific HLA alleles. In an earlier analysis of 587 of the donors, most TCR beta V segments appeared in productive rearrangements about 90% or about 30% of the time, broadly matching IMGT annotations. Assigning TCR associations to individual alleles was difficult when HLA alleles, especially DR and DQ, strongly co-occurred. According to a later analysis, parvovirus B19, influenza, CMV and Epstein-Barr virus appeared linked to several top co-occurrence clusters. V-gene and J-gene trimming of TCR beta chains was associated with a missense DCLRE1C variant in a later genetic analysis, and the association was replicated in an independent cohort. Because HLA typing was missing for some donors at each locus, association tests included only the typed subset. Some IMGT-functional V segments, including TRBV6-2 and TRBV6-3, could not be distinguished by the 87-base-pair reads and were therefore excluded. Most TCR sequences were seen in very few donors, while some public TCRs were found in many individuals. Compared with the roughly 700-donor mean, donors in an Asian-associated ancestry cluster had fewer N-insertions in productive TCRs, according to a later genetic analysis. It was suggested by the authors that the approach could potentially be generalized to other disease states and immunological phenotypes. In both the original and validation cohorts, the classifier was reported to diagnose cytomegalovirus status with high specificity and sensitivity. In the study, some 160 TCR beta chains were listed as associated with cytomegalovirus. A further reported finding was that TCR beta sequences accurately predicted the HLA-A and HLA-B alleles for most subjects in the first cohort. In a later analysis, TCR association rates were found to vary across HLA loci, with the most associated TCRs seen for DRB1 alleles and the fewest for HLA-C alleles. According to a later analysis, most CMV-associated TCR beta chains appeared to be HLA-restricted, and the HLA associations seemed to be driven largely by CMV exposure.

Here the chain combines TRBV25-1 and TRBJ1-2; TRBD1 lines up with 7 middle nucleotides. The TCR originated in a boy between 5 and 17 years old in good health and CMV-seronegative. Material: PBMCs. The CDR3 protein: CATSDRATLANYGYTF. The DNA sequence is given as TGTGCCACCTCCGACAGGGCTACTTTAGCTAACTATGGCTACACCTTC.